This T cell receptor beta chain was found in a study of blood T cell repertoires in COVID-19. With 6 bases clipped from V and 4 bases from J, the junction kept 10 bases outside the gene matches. This CDR3 contains 15 residues. Germline CDR1 is SNHLY and CDR2 is FYNNEI. This clone occurred once. The method was immunoSEQ multiplex PCR; TCRdb's version includes in-frame clones alone and lacks a portion of them. The table has under 300,000 clones, roughly 90% seen once. Participants came from about two dozen US areas, aged roughly 18 to 89 years. Donors in Cohort 3 counted as recovered after two negative PCRs, clearance, or symptom resolution.

The chain recombines TRBV2 with TRBJ1-2, with TRBD1 matching 8 bases. This receptor was identified in a woman between 25 and 40 years old who had recovered from COVID-19. Input material: PBMCs or T cells enriched from blood (not recorded which). The CDR3 here is CASSPGQGSFYGYTF. CDR3 DNA: TGTGCCAGCAGCCCTGGACAGGGATCCTTCTATGGCTACACCTTC.